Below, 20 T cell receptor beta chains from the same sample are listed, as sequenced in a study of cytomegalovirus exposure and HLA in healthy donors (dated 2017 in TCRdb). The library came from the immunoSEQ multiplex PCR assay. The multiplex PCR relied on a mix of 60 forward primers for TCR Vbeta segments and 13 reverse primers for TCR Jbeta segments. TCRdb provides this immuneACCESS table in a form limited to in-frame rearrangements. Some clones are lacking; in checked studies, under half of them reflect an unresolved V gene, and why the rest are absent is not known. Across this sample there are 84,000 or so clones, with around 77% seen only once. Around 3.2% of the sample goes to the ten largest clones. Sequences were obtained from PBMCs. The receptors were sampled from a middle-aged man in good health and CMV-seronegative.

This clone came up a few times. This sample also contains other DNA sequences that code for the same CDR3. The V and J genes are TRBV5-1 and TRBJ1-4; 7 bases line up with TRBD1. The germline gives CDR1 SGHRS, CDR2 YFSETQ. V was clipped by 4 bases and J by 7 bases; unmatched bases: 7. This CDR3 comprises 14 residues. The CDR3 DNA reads TGCGCCAGCAGCCGGACAGGTCTCAGTGAAAAACTGTTTTTT. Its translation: CASSRTGLSEKLFF.

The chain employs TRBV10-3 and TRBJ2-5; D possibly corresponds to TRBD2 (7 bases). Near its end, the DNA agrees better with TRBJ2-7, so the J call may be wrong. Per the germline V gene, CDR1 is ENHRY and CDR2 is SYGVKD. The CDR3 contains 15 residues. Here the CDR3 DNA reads TGTGCCATCAAGAGCGCGGGGGCAAGCTCCTACGAGCAGTACTTC. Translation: CAIKSAGASSYEQYF.

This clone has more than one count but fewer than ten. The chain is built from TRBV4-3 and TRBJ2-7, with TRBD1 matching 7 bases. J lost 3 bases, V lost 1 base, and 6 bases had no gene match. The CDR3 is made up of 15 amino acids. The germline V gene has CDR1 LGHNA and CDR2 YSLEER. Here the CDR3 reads CASSQARAGGYEQYF. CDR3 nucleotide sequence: TGCGCCAGCAGCCAAGCTAGGGCAGGGGGCTACGAGCAGTACTTC.

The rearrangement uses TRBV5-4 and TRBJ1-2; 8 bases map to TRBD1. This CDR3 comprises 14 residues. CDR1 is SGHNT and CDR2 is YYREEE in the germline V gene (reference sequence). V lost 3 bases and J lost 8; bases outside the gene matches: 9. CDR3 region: CASSWGTGVGGYTF. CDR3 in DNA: TGTGCCAGCAGCTGGGGGACAGGAGTGGGAGGCTACACCTTC.

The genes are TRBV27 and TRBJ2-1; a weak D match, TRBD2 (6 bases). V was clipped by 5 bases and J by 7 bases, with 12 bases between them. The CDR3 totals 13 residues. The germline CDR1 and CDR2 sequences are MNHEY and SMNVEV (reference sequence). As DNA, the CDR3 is TGTGCCAGCAGTGAGGCGGGGCGGAATGAGCAGTTCTTC. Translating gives CASSEAGRNEQFF.

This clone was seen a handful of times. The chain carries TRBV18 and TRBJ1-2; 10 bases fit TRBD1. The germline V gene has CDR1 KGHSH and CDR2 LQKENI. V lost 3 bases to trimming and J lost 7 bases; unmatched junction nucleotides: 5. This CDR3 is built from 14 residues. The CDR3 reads CASSPGQGKGGYTF. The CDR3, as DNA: TGTGCCAGCTCACCGGGACAGGGGAAGGGTGGCTACACCTTC.

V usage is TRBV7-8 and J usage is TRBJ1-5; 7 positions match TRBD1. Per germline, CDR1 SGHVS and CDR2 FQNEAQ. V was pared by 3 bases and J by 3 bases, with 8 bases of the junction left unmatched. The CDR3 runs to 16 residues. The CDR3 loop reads CASSFQGDWDNQPQHF. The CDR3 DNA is TGTGCCAGCAGCTTCCAGGGGGATTGGGACAATCAGCCCCAGCATTTT.

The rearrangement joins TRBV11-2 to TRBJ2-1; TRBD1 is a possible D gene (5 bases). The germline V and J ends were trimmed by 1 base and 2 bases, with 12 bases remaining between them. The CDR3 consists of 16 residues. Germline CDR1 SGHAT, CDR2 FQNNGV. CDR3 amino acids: CASSLGKGYAYNEQFF. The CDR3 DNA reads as TGTGCCAGCAGCTTAGGCAAGGGGTATGCCTACAATGAGCAGTTCTTC.

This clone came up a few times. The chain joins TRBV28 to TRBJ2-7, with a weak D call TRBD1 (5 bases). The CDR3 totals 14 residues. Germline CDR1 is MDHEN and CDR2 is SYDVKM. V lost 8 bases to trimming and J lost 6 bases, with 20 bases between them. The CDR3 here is CASLQDLTRGEQYF. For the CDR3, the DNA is TGTGCCAGCCTCCAGGACCTGACAAGGGGCGAGCAGTACTTC.

CDR3 nucleotides: TGTGCCACACAACAGGGGGAGGGTCAGCCCCAGCATTTT. Translating it yields CATQQGEGQPQHF. V usage is TRBV10-3 and J usage is TRBJ1-5, with 8 bases fitting TRBD1. The CDR3 loop spans 13 amino acids. Trimming at V came to 10 bases and at J to 6 bases, leaving 8 bases not matched to a gene. Germline values: CDR1 ENHRY, CDR2 SYGVKD.

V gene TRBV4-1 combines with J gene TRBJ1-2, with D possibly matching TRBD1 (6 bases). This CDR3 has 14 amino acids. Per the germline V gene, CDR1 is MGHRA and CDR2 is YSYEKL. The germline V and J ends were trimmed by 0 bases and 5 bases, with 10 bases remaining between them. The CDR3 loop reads CASSQDQQGYGYTF. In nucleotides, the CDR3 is TGCGCCAGCAGCCAAGATCAGCAGGGGTATGGCTACACCTTC.

The CDR3 nucleotides are TGTGCCAGTAGCAGGGGGTTACCTAATGAAAAACTGTTTTTT. As protein: CASSRGLPNEKLFF. V usage is TRBV19 and J usage is TRBJ1-4; 7 nucleotides line up with TRBD1. Germline V gives CDR1 LNHDA, CDR2 SQIVND (reference sequence). With 6 bases clipped from V and 3 bases from J, the junction kept 4 bases outside the gene matches. The CDR3 sequence is 14 residues long.

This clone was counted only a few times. CDR3 region: CASSFTSDYQETQYF. The CDR3 DNA reads as TGTGCCAGCAGCTTTACTTCGGACTATCAAGAGACCCAGTACTTC. The chain uses TRBV11-2 and TRBJ2-5; a weak D match, TRBD2 (6 bases). The germline V and J ends were trimmed by 3 bases and 2 bases, with 13 bases remaining between them. Germline V CDR1 and CDR2: SGHAT, FQNNGV. CDR3 length equals 15 residues.

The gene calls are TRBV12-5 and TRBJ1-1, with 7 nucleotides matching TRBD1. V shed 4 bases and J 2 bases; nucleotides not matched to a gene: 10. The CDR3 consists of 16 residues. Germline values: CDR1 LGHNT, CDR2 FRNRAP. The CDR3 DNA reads TGTGCTAGTGGTTCGCCGACAGGGAGAGGAAACACTGAAGCTTTCTTT. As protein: CASGSPTGRGNTEAFF. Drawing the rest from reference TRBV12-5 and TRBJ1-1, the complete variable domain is DARVTQTPRHKVTEMGQEVTMRCQPILGHNTVFWYRQTMMQGLELLAYFRNRAPLDDSGMPKDRFSAEMPDATLATLKIQPSEPRDSAVYFCASGSPTGRGNTEAFFGQGTRLTVV.

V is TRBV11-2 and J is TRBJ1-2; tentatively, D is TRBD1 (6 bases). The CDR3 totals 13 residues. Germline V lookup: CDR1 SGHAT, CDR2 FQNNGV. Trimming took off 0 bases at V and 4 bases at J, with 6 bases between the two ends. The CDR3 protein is CASSLEGAYGYTF. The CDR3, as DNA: TGTGCCAGCAGCTTAGAGGGGGCCTATGGCTACACCTTC.

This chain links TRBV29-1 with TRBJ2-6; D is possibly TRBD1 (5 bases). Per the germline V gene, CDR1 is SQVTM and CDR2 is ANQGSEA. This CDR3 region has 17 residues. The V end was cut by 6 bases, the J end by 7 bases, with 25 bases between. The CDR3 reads CSVQQSGGRAGANVLTF. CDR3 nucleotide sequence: TGCAGCGTCCAACAATCGGGCGGCAGGGCAGGTGCCAACGTCCTGACTTTC.

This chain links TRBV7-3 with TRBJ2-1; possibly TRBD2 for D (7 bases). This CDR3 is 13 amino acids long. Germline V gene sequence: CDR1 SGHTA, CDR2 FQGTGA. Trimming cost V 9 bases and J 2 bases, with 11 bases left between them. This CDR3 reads CASTGGPYNEQFF. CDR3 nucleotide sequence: TGTGCCAGTACGGGGGGCCCCTACAATGAGCAGTTCTTC.

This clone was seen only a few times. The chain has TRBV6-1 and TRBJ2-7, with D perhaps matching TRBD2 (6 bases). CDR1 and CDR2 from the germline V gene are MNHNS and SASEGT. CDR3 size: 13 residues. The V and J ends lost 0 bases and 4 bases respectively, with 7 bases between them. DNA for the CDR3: TGTGCCAGCAGTGAAGCTCGGGGGTACGAGCAGTACTTC. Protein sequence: CASSEARGYEQYF.

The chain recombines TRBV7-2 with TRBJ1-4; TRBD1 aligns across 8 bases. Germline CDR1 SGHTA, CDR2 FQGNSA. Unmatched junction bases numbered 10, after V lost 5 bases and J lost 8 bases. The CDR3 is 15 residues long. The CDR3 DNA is TGTGCCAGCAGCCTCCCCAGGGGGCGAGAGGAAAAACTGTTTTTT. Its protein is CASSLPRGREEKLFF.

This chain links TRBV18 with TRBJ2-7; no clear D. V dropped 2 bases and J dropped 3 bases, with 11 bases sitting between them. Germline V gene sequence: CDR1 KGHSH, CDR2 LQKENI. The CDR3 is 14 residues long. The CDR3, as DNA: TGTGCCAGCTCACCATTTACCTCACACTACGAGCAGTACTTC. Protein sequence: CASSPFTSHYEQYF. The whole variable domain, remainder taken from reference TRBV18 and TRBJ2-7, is NAGVMQNPRHLVRRRGQEARLRCSPMKGHSHVYWYRQLPEEGLKFMVYLQKENIIDESGMPKERFSAEFPKEGPSILRIQQVVRGDSAAYFCASSPFTSHYEQYFGPGTRLTVT.